This paragraph covers one T cell receptor (beta chain) sequence. The data stem from a study of blood T cell repertoires in COVID-19. Measured with immunoSEQ multiplex PCR; TCRdb has only the in-frame clones, and not every one. Of 400,000 or so clones in the sample, 70% to 90% were seen once. Material for sequencing was peripheral blood. The source of this sequence is a woman aged 40-49 years with COVID-19, enrolled during active disease.

CDR3 in amino acids: CASSLWTAANTEAFF. The CDR3, as DNA: TGTGCCAGCAGTTTATGGACGGCGGCGAACACTGAAGCTTTCTTT. V is TRBV28 and J is TRBJ1-1; no clear D. The CDR3 sequence is 15 residues long. Looked up from germline, CDR1 is MDHEN and CDR2 is SYDVKM. The V gene lost 0 bases and the J gene lost 1 base, with 9 bases spanning the gap.